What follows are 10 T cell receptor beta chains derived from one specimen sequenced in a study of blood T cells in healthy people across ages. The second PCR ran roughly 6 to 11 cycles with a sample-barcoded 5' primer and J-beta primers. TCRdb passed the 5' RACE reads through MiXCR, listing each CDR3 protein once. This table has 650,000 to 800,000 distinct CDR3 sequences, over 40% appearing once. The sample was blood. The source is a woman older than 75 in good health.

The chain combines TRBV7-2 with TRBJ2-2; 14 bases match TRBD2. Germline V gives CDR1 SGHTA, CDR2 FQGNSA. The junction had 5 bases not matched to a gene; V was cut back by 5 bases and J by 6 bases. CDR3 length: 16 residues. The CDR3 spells CASSLRLAGGSGELFF. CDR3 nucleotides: TGTGCCAGCAGCCTAAGACTAGCGGGGGGGTCCGGGGAGCTGTTTTTT.

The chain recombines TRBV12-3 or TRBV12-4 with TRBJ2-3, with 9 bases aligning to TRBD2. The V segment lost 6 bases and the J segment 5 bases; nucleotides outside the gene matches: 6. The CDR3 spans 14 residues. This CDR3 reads CASSPASGVDTQYF. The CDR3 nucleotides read TGTGCCAGCAGCCCGGCTAGCGGGGTAGATACGCAGTATTTT.

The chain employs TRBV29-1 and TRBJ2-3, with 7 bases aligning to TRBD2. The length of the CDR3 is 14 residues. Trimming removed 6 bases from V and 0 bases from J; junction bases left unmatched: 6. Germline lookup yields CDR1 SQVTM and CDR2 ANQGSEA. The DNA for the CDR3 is TGCAGCGTGGAGCGGGGCGCTAGCACAGATACGCAGTATTTT. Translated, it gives CSVERGASTDTQYF.

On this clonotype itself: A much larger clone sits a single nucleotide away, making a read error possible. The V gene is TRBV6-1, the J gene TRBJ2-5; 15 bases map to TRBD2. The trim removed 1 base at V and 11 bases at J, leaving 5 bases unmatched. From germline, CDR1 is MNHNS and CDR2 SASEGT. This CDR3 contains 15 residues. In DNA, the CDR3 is TGTGCCAGCAGTGAAGACGGACTAGCGGGAGGGCCTCAGTACTTC. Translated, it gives CASSEDGLAGGPQYF.

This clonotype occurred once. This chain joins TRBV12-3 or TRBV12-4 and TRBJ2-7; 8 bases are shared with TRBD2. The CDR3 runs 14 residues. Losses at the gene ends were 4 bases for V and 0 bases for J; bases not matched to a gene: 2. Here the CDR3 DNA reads TGTGCCAGCAGTTGGGGACTAGGCTCCTACGAGCAGTACTTC. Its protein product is CASSWGLGSYEQYF.

The CDR3 sequence: CSARGLVTEAFF. CDR3 nucleotide sequence: TGCAGTGCTAGAGGACTGGTCACTGAAGCTTTCTTT. This chain joins TRBV20-1 and TRBJ1-1, with D unresolved. V was pared by 1 base and J by 4 bases, with 7 bases between. In germline, CDR1 is DFQATT, CDR2 SNEGSKA (reference sequence). The CDR3 runs 12 residues.

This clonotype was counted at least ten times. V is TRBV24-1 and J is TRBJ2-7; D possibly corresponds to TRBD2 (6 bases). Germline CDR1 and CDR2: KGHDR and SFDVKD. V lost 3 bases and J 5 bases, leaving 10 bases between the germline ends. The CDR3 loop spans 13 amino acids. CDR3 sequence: CATSDGGLDEQYF. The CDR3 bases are TGTGCCACCAGTGATGGAGGGCTCGACGAGCAGTACTTC.

The CDR3 DNA reads TGTGCCAGCAGTTACGGGCAGGTTAACACCGGGGAGCTGTTTTTT. This encodes CASSYGQVNTGELFF. The V call is TRBV6-2 or TRBV6-3, the J call TRBJ2-2; the D is unclear. The CDR3 sequence is 15 residues long. From germline, CDR1 is MNHEY and CDR2 SVGEGT. V lost 2 bases to trimming and J lost 2 bases, with 9 bases between them.

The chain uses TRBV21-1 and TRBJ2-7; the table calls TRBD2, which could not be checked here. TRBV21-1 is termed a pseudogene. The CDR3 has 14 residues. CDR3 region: CARGTSGRSCEQYF. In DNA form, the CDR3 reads TGTGCCCGCGGCACTAGCGGGAGGTCATGCGAGCAGTACTTC.

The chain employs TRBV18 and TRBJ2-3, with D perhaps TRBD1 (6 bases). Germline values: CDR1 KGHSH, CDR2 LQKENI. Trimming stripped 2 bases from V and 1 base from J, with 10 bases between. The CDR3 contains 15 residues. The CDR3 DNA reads TGTGCCAGCTCACCAACAGGGTTAGGCACAGATACGCAGTATTTT. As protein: CASSPTGLGTDTQYF.